This T cell receptor beta chain comes out of a study of T cell responses to AZD1222 COVID-19 vaccine. The V gene lost 4 bases and the J gene lost 8 bases, with 17 bases spanning the gap. The CDR3 sequence is 14 residues long. Germline V gene sequence: CDR1 MDHEN, CDR2 SYDVKM. Recipients boosted at about 4 weeks or about 12 weeks are pooled. Assay: immunoSEQ multiplex PCR; the TCRdb copy retains only in-frame clones and omits some. The sample holds about 82,000 clones, roughly 87% seen once. Comment on this clone: No antigen is known for it.

Regarding the study as a whole: Most donors were white British and more were female, and clonal diversity was possibly underestimated. Unmutated variant regions are reportedly targeted by nearly half of spike-specific TCRs. Spike-wide vaccine-associated CD4 TCRs dominated at 160-218 and 743-854.

This chain joins TRBV28 and TRBJ1-2, with D perhaps TRBD1 (6 bases). The material sequenced was peripheral blood, taken 28 days after the second AZD1222 dose. This clonotype originated in an adult who received the AZD1222 COVID-19 vaccine. The CDR3 nucleotides are TGTGCCAGCAGTTCCACGCACCCGGGGGCCGGCTACACCTTC. Its protein product is CASSSTHPGAGYTF.